This T cell receptor (beta chain) was sequenced during a study of cytomegalovirus exposure and HLA in healthy donors. Broader study findings: Altogether, some 170 TCR beta chains were recorded as cytomegalovirus-associated.

PCR involved 60 Vbeta and 13 Jbeta primers. As processed by the authors: Later work found around 72 million unique TCR beta chains, with approximately 12 million shared. Profiling relied on immunoSEQ multiplex PCR, and the TCRdb table lists in-frame clones only, not all of them. Clone size and the V and J calls come from that table; the DNA yielded D and trimming. Among 90,000 to 120,000 clones listed, around three quarters were seen once. This clone has more than one count but fewer than ten. Its matching antigen is unknown. CDR3 size: 17 residues. Germline V CDR1 and CDR2: GTSNPN, SVGIG (reference sequence). V was clipped by 1 base and J by 2 bases, with 20 bases between them.

The material sequenced was PBMCs. The chain carries TRBV30 and TRBJ2-5; D might be TRBD1 (6 bases). The TCR sequence derives from a male donor in good health and CMV-seronegative. This CDR3 is CAWSGLDKGDPQETQYF. CDR3 sequence (DNA): TGTGCCTGGAGTGGTTTGGACAAGGGGGATCCACAAGAGACCCAGTACTTC.